A single sample gave rise to the 30 T cell receptor beta chains below, sequenced in a study of spatial heterogeneity in lung cancer. TCRdb processed the 5' RACE reads anew with MiXCR; each CDR3 protein has one entry. The sample has some 70,000 distinct CDR3 sequences, 10% to 15% seen once. Time point meaning: sample taken at primary tumor resection. Researchers sequenced whole RNA taken from tumor, nontumor lung or frozen PBMC without sorting. This material consisted of PBMCs, taken at surgery. All receptors derive from a male donor with early-stage non-small cell lung cancer.

The V and J genes are TRBV7-2 and TRBJ2-1; 7 bases line up with TRBD2. Germline loops: CDR1 SGHTA, CDR2 FQGNSA. The CDR3 runs to 15 residues. The V segment lost 0 bases and the J segment 13 bases; nucleotides outside the gene matches: 12. CDR3 residues: CASSLARGTISYQFF. The CDR3 DNA reads TGTGCCAGCAGCTTAGCGCGAGGGACTATTTCGTACCAGTTCTTC.

This clonotype was recorded many times. The V and J genes are TRBV12-3 or TRBV12-4 and TRBJ1-1, with D possibly matching TRBD1 (6 bases). V lost 5 bases, J lost 8 bases, and 12 bases lay in between. CDR3 length: 12 residues. The CDR3 DNA reads TGTGCCAGCAGTATGACAGGCGCGGAAGCTTTCTTT. Translated, it gives CASSMTGAEAFF.

This rearrangement joins TRBV6-1 to TRBJ1-5; D uncertain. Germline CDR1 and CDR2: MNHNS and SASEGT. V lost 6 bases and J lost 2, with 17 bases in between. The CDR3 runs to 16 residues. CDR3 in DNA: TGTGCCAGCAGACCTTCTACGGTCGGGGGCAATCAGCCCCAGCATTTT. Its protein product is CASRPSTVGGNQPQHF.

This clonotype was counted only a few times. The J gene is TRBJ2-1, the V gene TRBV30; no firm D call. V lost 4 bases and J lost 0, with 4 bases in between. The CDR3 covers 12 residues. Germline V lookup: CDR1 GTSNPN, CDR2 SVGIG (reference sequence). This CDR3 reads CAWTSSYNEQFF. The CDR3 DNA is TGTGCCTGGACCAGCTCCTACAATGAGCAGTTCTTC.

This clonotype showed up many times. The chain has TRBV12-5 and TRBJ2-3; D unresolved. Germline loops: CDR1 LGHNT, CDR2 FRNRAP. The CDR3 loop spans 12 amino acids. Trimming took off 7 bases at V and 1 base at J, with 6 bases between the two ends. CDR3: CASAGRTDTQYF. CDR3 nucleotides: TGTGCTAGTGCCGGCCGCACAGATACGCAGTATTTT. Based on the CDR3 plus reference TRBV12-5 and TRBJ2-3, the full variable domain is DARVTQTPRHKVTEMGQEVTMRCQPILGHNTVFWYRQTMMQGLELLAYFRNRAPLDDSGMPKDRFSAEMPDATLATLKIQPSEPRDSAVYFCASAGRTDTQYFGPGTRLTVL.

Many counts were recorded for this clonotype. The chain joins TRBV6-5 to TRBJ2-3; 14 nucleotides line up with TRBD2. This CDR3 is 16 amino acids long. Trimming removed 8 bases from V and 6 bases from J; junction bases left unmatched: 10. CDR1 and CDR2 (germline): MNHEY, SVGAGI. Here the CDR3 reads CASRVGTSGSLDTQYF. The CDR3 nucleotides are TGTGCCAGCCGGGTAGGGACTAGCGGGAGTTTGGATACGCAGTATTTT.

This chain links TRBV7-6 with TRBJ1-1; D unclear. The CDR3 has 14 residues. V lost 0 bases to trimming and J lost 1 base, with 6 bases between them. In germline, CDR1 is SGHVS, CDR2 FNYEAQ. The CDR3 region has the DNA TGTGCCAGCAGCTTAGCGAGGGAGAACACTGAAGCTTTCTTT. This gives the protein CASSLARENTEAFF.

This clonotype was observed many times. The chain links TRBV24-1 to TRBJ2-1; D gene unclear. Per germline, CDR1 KGHDR and CDR2 SFDVKD. The length of the CDR3 is 13 residues. Trimming took off 2 bases at V and 9 bases at J, with 10 bases between the two ends. The CDR3 is CATSDYGDGEQFF. In DNA, the CDR3 is TGTGCCACCAGTGATTACGGAGACGGTGAGCAGTTCTTC.

This clonotype was seen at least ten times. This rearrangement joins TRBV10-3 to TRBJ1-1; D gene ambiguous. Trimming shortened V by 4 bases and J by 0 bases, and 9 bases separated the two germline ends. The length of the CDR3 is 14 residues. Germline assignment: CDR1 ENHRY and CDR2 SYGVKD. The DNA of the CDR3 is TGTGCCATCAGTGGGGGTGCTATGAACACTGAAGCTTTCTTT. This codes for CAISGGAMNTEAFF.

V gene TRBV5-1 combines with J gene TRBJ2-3; 9 positions match TRBD1. J lost 6 bases, V lost 4 bases, and 6 bases had no gene match. The V gene's germline CDR1 is SGHRS and CDR2 YFSETQ. The CDR3 loop spans 14 amino acids. The chain's CDR3 is CASSMGQGRDTQYF. The CDR3 DNA sequence: TGCGCCAGCAGCATGGGACAGGGAAGGGATACGCAGTATTTT.

This chain links TRBV7-2 with TRBJ2-7, with 8 bases lining up with TRBD2. This CDR3 region has 15 residues. Germline values: CDR1 SGHTA, CDR2 FQGNSA. J lost 1 base, V lost 6 bases, and 8 bases had no gene match. Here the CDR3 DNA reads TGTGCCAGCAGGGGGGGACTAGAAGGTTCCTACGAGCAGTACTTC. Translating it yields CASRGGLEGSYEQYF.

The J gene is TRBJ1-4, the V gene TRBV19; 9 nucleotides line up with TRBD1. J gave up 0 bases and V 4 bases, and 12 bases lay outside the gene matches. The CDR3 consists of 19 residues. Germline V gene sequence: CDR1 LNHDA, CDR2 SQIVND (reference sequence). This CDR3 is CASSTGTGQSGATNEKLFF. In nucleotides, the CDR3 is TGTGCCAGTAGTACCGGGACAGGGCAAAGCGGGGCAACTAATGAAAAACTGTTTTTT.

The rearrangement joins TRBV27 to TRBJ1-5; the D is unclear. The CDR3 is 16 amino acids. V lost 7 bases and J lost 3, with 19 bases in between. Germline lookup yields CDR1 MNHEY and CDR2 SMNVEV (reference sequence). CDR3 in DNA: TGTGCCAGCATCGCCACCGCGGCAGTGTACAATCAGCCCCAGCATTTT. Translated: CASIATAAVYNQPQHF.

This clonotype was seen repeatedly, ten times or more. This rearrangement joins TRBV5-1 to TRBJ1-6; 7 bases map to TRBD1. CDR1 is SGHRS, CDR2 YFSETQ, per germline. CDR3 size: 14 residues. Unmatched junction bases numbered 8, after V lost 4 bases and J lost 10 bases. CDR3 in amino acids: CASSLGQAASPLHF. DNA of the CDR3: TGCGCCAGCAGCCTCGGACAGGCAGCCTCACCCCTCCACTTT.

In DNA form, the CDR3 reads TGCAGTGCTAGAGATAGCGGAACCTTCCCCTCTGGGGCCAACGTCCTGACTTTC. The encoded protein is CSARDSGTFPSGANVLTF. J is TRBJ2-6 and V is TRBV20-1, with D maybe TRBD2 (6 bases). The V gene's germline CDR1 is DFQATT and CDR2 SNEGSKA (reference sequence). CDR3 length: 18 residues. V lost 0 bases, J lost 0 bases, and 15 bases lay in between.

V is TRBV12-3 or TRBV12-4 and J is TRBJ2-1, with 8 positions matching TRBD1. The CDR3 loop spans 16 amino acids. The trim removed 6 bases at V and 7 bases at J, leaving 14 bases unmatched. The CDR3 loop reads CASSRPGQEALNEQFF. CDR3 nucleotide sequence: TGTGCCAGCAGCCGCCCGGGACAGGAGGCTTTGAATGAGCAGTTCTTC.

This clonotype was counted only a few times. The chain couples TRBV7-3 to TRBJ1-1; tentative D call: TRBD1 (6 bases). The V gene's germline CDR1 is SGHTA and CDR2 FQGTGA. The ends were cut back, 4 bases at V and 5 bases at J, with 11 bases in the middle. CDR3 length: 13 amino acids. As DNA, the CDR3 is TGTGCCAGCAGCTCCTCAGGGGTGACTGAAGCTTTCTTT. Encoded protein: CASSSSGVTEAFF.

This clonotype was observed a handful of times. The chain combines TRBV11-2 with TRBJ1-4; no clear D. Germline V gene data show CDR1 as SGHAT and CDR2 as FQNNGV. The CDR3 spans 16 residues. V lost 5 bases to trimming and J lost 2 bases, with 15 bases between them. The CDR3: CASSGAFGITNEKLFF. DNA for the CDR3: TGTGCCAGCAGCGGCGCGTTCGGGATCACTAATGAAAAACTGTTTTTT.

This clonotype was recorded many times. The rearrangement uses TRBV29-1 and TRBJ1-2; possibly TRBD1 for D (6 bases). The germline V gene encodes CDR1 SQVTM and CDR2 ANQGSEA. The CDR3 sequence is 12 residues long. V shed 1 base and J shed 10 bases, with 13 bases lying between them. CDR3 nucleotides: TGCAGCGTTGAAGCCAAGACAGGAACCTACACCTTC. Amino acid sequence: CSVEAKTGTYTF.

The chain has TRBV5-1 and TRBJ1-6; D not resolved. The CDR3 spans 14 residues. CDR1 and CDR2 (germline): SGHRS, YFSETQ. The V end lost 1 base, the J end lost 7 bases, and 9 bases lay between the germline ends. The CDR3 sequence: CASSLIGLNSPLHF. The CDR3 DNA is TGCGCCAGCAGCTTGATAGGTTTGAATTCACCCCTCCACTTT.

The CDR3: CATSDLRAGGRGEQFF. CDR3 coding DNA: TGTGCCACCAGTGATTTGAGAGCGGGAGGGCGCGGTGAGCAGTTCTTC. V and J are TRBV24-1 and TRBJ2-1; 10 positions match TRBD2. Germline V gives CDR1 KGHDR, CDR2 SFDVKD. J was trimmed by 9 bases and V by 0 bases; bases with no gene match: 7. The CDR3 contains 16 residues.

This clonotype was seen more than once but under ten times. This chain links TRBV29-1 with TRBJ2-7, with D perhaps matching TRBD2 (6 bases). V lost 4 bases, J lost 6 bases, and 13 bases lay in between. Looked up from germline, CDR1 is SQVTM and CDR2 is ANQGSEA. The CDR3 has 12 amino acids. The CDR3 region has the DNA TGCAGCGTTGCCGGTGGGACTGTCGAGCAGTACTTC. This sequence encodes CSVAGGTVEQYF.

At least ten counts were recorded for this clonotype. The chain has TRBV3-1 and TRBJ2-1, with TRBD2 matching 12 bases. The CDR3 covers 16 residues. The germline V gene encodes CDR1 LGHDT and CDR2 YNNKEL (reference sequence). V lost 2 bases and J lost 4; bases outside the gene matches: 3. CDR3 amino acids: CASSQRLAGGYNEQFF. Here the CDR3 DNA reads TGTGCCAGCAGCCAACGGCTAGCGGGAGGGTACAATGAGCAGTTCTTC.

This clonotype was seen at least ten times. The chain recombines TRBV28 with TRBJ2-1; D uncertain. V was clipped by 3 bases and J by 6 bases, with 3 bases between them. This CDR3 contains 11 residues. The germline V gene encodes CDR1 MDHEN and CDR2 SYDVKM. CDR3 bases: TGTGCCAGCAGTTTTACCAATGAGCAGTTCTTC. Translating it yields CASSFTNEQFF.

This clonotype was seen only a few times. The gene calls are TRBV27 and TRBJ2-3; D is uncertain. The CDR3 spans 15 residues. Germline CDR1 is MNHEY and CDR2 is SMNVEV (reference sequence). V was cut by 6 bases and J by 4 bases, with 17 bases left in between. CDR3 in DNA: TGTGCCAGCAGCGTGACCCGATACAACCCAGATACGCAGTATTTT. Protein: CASSVTRYNPDTQYF.

CDR3 sequence reads: CASSSTRLAKNIQYF. In nucleotides, the CDR3 is TGTGCCAGCAGCTCGACGCGGTTAGCCAAAAACATTCAGTACTTC. V usage is TRBV5-6 and J usage is TRBJ2-4; no clear D gene. The CDR3 consists of 15 residues. V lost 3 bases and J 0 bases, leaving 10 bases between the germline ends. Germline V CDR1 and CDR2: SGHDT, YYEEEE.

The table lists this clonotype with a few counts. The V gene is TRBV6-1, the J gene TRBJ2-1; D might be TRBD1 or TRBD2, each matching 7 bases. With 4 bases removed from V and 5 bases from J, the gap between germline ends came to 12 bases. This CDR3 region has 14 residues. Germline CDR1 MNHNS, CDR2 SASEGT. Here the CDR3 reads CASSAGGQNNEQFF. The CDR3 bases are TGTGCCAGCAGTGCGGGGGGACAGAACAATGAGCAGTTCTTC.

This clonotype was counted many times. The chain links TRBV7-3 to TRBJ2-1, with 13 positions matching TRBD2. Per germline, CDR1 SGHTA and CDR2 FQGTGA. CDR3 length: 15 amino acids. Trimming at V came to 6 bases and at J to 10 bases, leaving 9 bases not matched to a gene. This CDR3 is CASSSGLAGDSEQFF. CDR3 coding DNA: TGTGCCAGCAGTTCAGGACTAGCGGGAGACAGCGAGCAGTTCTTC.

This clonotype occurred a few times. CDR3 amino acids: CASSPDFSGTLHF. The CDR3, as DNA: TGTGCCAGCAGTCCGGACTTCTCGGGAACCCTCCACTTT. This chain uses TRBV12-3 or TRBV12-4 with TRBJ1-6, with D uncertain. The CDR3 runs 13 residues. V lost 5 bases to trimming and J lost 14 bases, with 16 bases between them.

This clonotype was counted only a few times. The V gene is TRBV15, the J gene TRBJ2-7; D unresolved. Germline CDR1 and CDR2: LNHNV and YYDKDF (reference sequence). The CDR3 loop spans 13 amino acids. Between the trimmed V and J ends, which lost 2 bases and 2 bases, there was a span of 7 bases. The CDR3 coding sequence is TGTGCCACCAGCAGACGCCTGGCCTACGAGCAGTACTTC. Translated: CATSRRLAYEQYF.